The 27 T cell receptor beta chains below were found in one sample sequenced in a study of shared clonotypes between healthy human individuals. Sequencing was performed with immunoSEQ multiplex PCR; in TCRdb, only in-frame clones are kept and a portion is missing. The table records about 1 million clones, around 75% of them present only once. Sequencing was carried out using memory CD4+ T cells sorted from blood. The subset denotes: CD45RA-negative fraction. The receptors were sampled from a man aged 18 to 29 in good health.

This clone was observed a handful of times. The chain joins TRBV7-2 to TRBJ1-6; no clear D gene. Trimming took off 0 bases at V and 11 bases at J, with 8 bases between the two ends. Germline V gene lookup returns CDR1 SGHTA and CDR2 FQGNSA. The CDR3 totals 13 residues. The CDR3 spells CASSLAPVTPLHF. In nucleotides, the CDR3 is TGTGCCAGCAGCTTAGCGCCCGTGACACCCCTCCACTTT.

The chain is built from TRBV19 and TRBJ1-3; D not resolved. V lost 7 bases, J lost 4 bases, and 14 bases lay in between. The CDR3 extends over 14 amino acids. Germline loops: CDR1 LNHDA, CDR2 SQIVND (reference sequence). The CDR3 loop is CASKAGEAGNTIYF. CDR3 bases: TGTGCCAGTAAGGCTGGCGAAGCCGGAAACACCATATATTTT.

The chain recombines TRBV18 with TRBJ2-2; 7 bases are a match to TRBD2. CDR3 length: 17 amino acids. After removal of 1 base from V and 1 base from J, the junction contained 6 bases not matched to a gene. The germline gives CDR1 KGHSH, CDR2 LQKENI. This chain's CDR3 is CASSPQGGMMNTGELFF. CDR3 in DNA: TGTGCCAGCTCACCACAGGGAGGGATGATGAACACCGGGGAGCTGTTTTTT. The full variable domain, with the rest looked up from reference TRBV18 and TRBJ2-2, is NAGVMQNPRHLVRRRGQEARLRCSPMKGHSHVYWYRQLPEEGLKFMVYLQKENIIDESGMPKERFSAEFPKEGPSILRIQQVVRGDSAAYFCASSPQGGMMNTGELFFGEGSRLTVL.

This clone was seen once. The CDR3 spells CASSSAEGGGRSPLHF. The CDR3 nucleotides read TGTGCCAGCAGCTCAGCGGAGGGCGGGGGGAGATCACCCCTCCACTTT. The chain has TRBV7-2 and TRBJ1-6; D possibly corresponds to TRBD1 (5 bases). V lost 4 bases and J lost 10, with 20 bases in between. The length of the CDR3 is 16 residues. Germline V CDR1 and CDR2: SGHTA, FQGNSA.

The rearrangement uses TRBV10-2 and TRBJ1-1; D remains unclear. Trimming pared 0 bases from V and 7 bases from J, leaving 18 bases between. CDR3 length equals 16 residues. The germline CDR1 and CDR2 sequences are WSHSY and SAAADI. The DNA for the CDR3 is TGCGCCAGCAGTGAGTCGATAAGGTCATACCAAGGTGAAGCTTTCTTT. Protein sequence: CASSESIRSYQGEAFF.

The rearrangement links TRBV19 to TRBJ1-4; D is uncertain. The CDR3 covers 12 residues. With 3 bases removed from V and 11 bases from J, the gap between germline ends came to 10 bases. Germline loops: CDR1 LNHDA, CDR2 SQIVND (reference sequence). CDR3 region: CASSIFKDKLFF. CDR3 nucleotides: TGTGCCAGTAGTATTTTCAAGGATAAACTGTTTTTT. Full variable domain (outside the CDR3, taken from reference TRBV19 and TRBJ1-4): DGGITQSPKYLFRKEGQNVTLSCEQNLNHDAMYWYRQDPGQGLRLIYYSQIVNDFQKGDIAEGYSVSREKKESFPLTVTSAQKNPTAFYLCASSIFKDKLFFGSGTQLSVL.

Points on this clone: In the same sample, other DNA sequences code for this CDR3. The J gene is TRBJ1-1, the V gene TRBV19, with D possibly being TRBD1 (5 bases). CDR3 length equals 13 residues. V was shortened by 5 bases and J by 5 bases, with 12 bases between the two germline ends. Germline-derived CDR1 and CDR2 are LNHDA and SQIVND (reference sequence). The CDR3 here is CASSGGLGTEAFF. For the CDR3, the DNA is TGTGCCAGTAGTGGGGGTCTGGGTACTGAAGCTTTCTTT.

This clone was picked up a small number of times. This chain joins TRBV5-1 and TRBJ2-7, with 10 bases matching TRBD1. CDR3 length: 14 amino acids. CDR1 is SGHRS and CDR2 is YFSETQ in the germline V gene. The J segment lost 5 bases and the V segment lost 3 bases, leaving 5 bases of the junction unmatched. The CDR3 DNA follows: TGCGCCAGCAGCTCGGGACAGGGGATTAACGAGCAGTACTTC. Protein sequence: CASSSGQGINEQYF.

The sample holds one count of this clone. The chain couples TRBV5-4 to TRBJ2-7; D uncertain. CDR1 is SGHNT and CDR2 is YYREEE in the germline V gene (reference sequence). The V end was cut by 0 bases, the J end by 12 bases, with 13 bases between. CDR3 length: 12 amino acids. Here the CDR3 DNA reads TGTGCCAGCAGCTTGGTGGACGGCCTTCCGTACTTC. Encoded protein: CASSLVDGLPYF.

Concerning this clone: Other DNA sequences from this sample encode an identical CDR3 as well. The chain combines TRBV18 with TRBJ1-5; D remains unclear. In germline, CDR1 is KGHSH, CDR2 LQKENI. Trimming stripped 2 bases from V and 3 bases from J, with 5 bases between. The length of the CDR3 is 13 residues. The CDR3 DNA follows: TGTGCCAGCTCACCAGCAGACAATCAGCCCCAGCATTTT. Residues: CASSPADNQPQHF.

V and J are TRBV7-2 and TRBJ1-2, with D uncertain. This CDR3 spans 13 amino acids. Trimming cost V 3 bases and J 6 bases, with 11 bases left between them. The germline V gene encodes CDR1 SGHTA and CDR2 FQGNSA. The CDR3: CASSFRTMDGYTF. Written as DNA, the CDR3 is TGTGCCAGCAGCTTCCGGACCATGGATGGCTACACCTTC. Full variable domain (remainder filled in from reference TRBV7-2 and TRBJ1-2): GAGVSQSPSNKVTEKGKDVELRCDPISGHTALYWYRQSLGQGLEFLIYFQGNSAPDKSGLPSDRFSAERTGGSVSTLTIQRTQQEDSAVYLCASSFRTMDGYTFGSGTRLTVV.

V gene TRBV7-2 combines with J gene TRBJ1-1, with D perhaps TRBD1 (5 bases). There are 12 residues in the CDR3. Trimming removed 5 bases at V and 8 bases at J, with 12 bases between. Germline lookup yields CDR1 SGHTA and CDR2 FQGNSA. The CDR3 protein is CASSASGTEAFF. DNA of the CDR3: TGTGCCAGCAGCGCCTCCGGGACCGAAGCTTTCTTT.

V and J are TRBV10-1 and TRBJ2-3, with 10 bases lining up with TRBD2. The V segment lost 5 bases and the J segment 10 bases; nucleotides outside the gene matches: 6. This CDR3 is 13 amino acids long. Germline V gene data show CDR1 as WNHNN and CDR2 as SYGVQD (reference sequence). CDR3 protein: CASSPTSGIAQYF. The CDR3 DNA sequence: TGCGCCAGCAGTCCCACTAGCGGGATTGCGCAGTATTTT.

About this clone: The sample contains more than one DNA sequence encoding this CDR3. The chain joins TRBV5-1 to TRBJ1-1; D is unclear. Trimming took off 0 bases at V and 5 bases at J, with 11 bases between the two ends. The germline CDR1 and CDR2 sequences are SGHRS and YFSETQ. The length of the CDR3 is 14 residues. CDR3 sequence: CASSLAGVGTEAFF. CDR3 nucleotide sequence: TGCGCCAGCAGCTTGGCGGGAGTCGGGACTGAAGCTTTCTTT.

As regards this clone: The same CDR3 can be traced to other DNA sequences in this sample. The chain links TRBV11-2 to TRBJ2-1; D remains unclear. Germline lookup yields CDR1 SGHAT and CDR2 FQNNGV. V lost 1 base and J 3 bases, leaving 4 bases between the germline ends. There are 13 residues in the CDR3. The CDR3 DNA reads TGTGCCAGCAGCTTAGCCCGCTACAATGAGCAGTTCTTC. This codes for CASSLARYNEQFF.

This clone was counted between two and nine times. The rearrangement joins TRBV30 to TRBJ1-1; TRBD1 is a possible D gene (5 bases). V shed 0 bases and J shed 4 bases, with 9 bases lying between them. CDR1 is GTSNPN and CDR2 is SVGIG in the germline V gene (reference sequence). CDR3 size: 13 residues. The CDR3, as DNA: TGTGCCTGGAGTGTACAGGAGGTCACTGAAGCTTTCTTT. Protein sequence: CAWSVQEVTEAFF.

The chain uses TRBV5-1 and TRBJ2-5; 7 bases agree with TRBD2. The CDR3 is 16 amino acids. The germline V gene encodes CDR1 SGHRS and CDR2 YFSETQ. J was trimmed by 1 base and V by 5 bases; bases with no gene match: 11. This CDR3 reads CASSSGTIDAQETQYF. Here the CDR3 DNA reads TGCGCCAGCAGTTCAGGGACTATTGATGCCCAAGAGACCCAGTACTTC.

With respect to this clone: At the DNA level, this CDR3 is encoded by other sequences in the same sample as well. The genes are TRBV2 and TRBJ1-6; 9 bases align to TRBD1. CDR1 is SNHLY, CDR2 FYNNEI, per germline. The V and J ends lost 6 bases and 8 bases, in that order; junction bases with no gene match: 2. This CDR3 region has 13 residues. This CDR3 is CASRGQGYSPLHF. The CDR3 nucleotides read TGTGCCAGCAGGGGACAGGGATATTCACCCCTCCACTTT.

About this clone: The same CDR3 arises from other DNA sequences in this sample as well. The chain is built from TRBV5-1 and TRBJ2-5, with D perhaps TRBD1 (6 bases). Trimming pared 0 bases from V and 4 bases from J, leaving 10 bases between. The CDR3 is 14 amino acids. Germline values: CDR1 SGHRS, CDR2 YFSETQ. The CDR3 sequence is CASSLDSRGETQYF. CDR3 in DNA: TGCGCCAGCAGCTTGGATAGCAGGGGAGAGACCCAGTACTTC.

The chain has TRBV14 and TRBJ1-1; D might be TRBD1 (5 bases). Trimming shortened V by 4 bases and J by 11 bases, and 11 bases separated the two germline ends. The CDR3 contains 11 residues. Germline CDR1 SGHDN, CDR2 FVKESK. The CDR3 region is CASSRGRAAFF. For the CDR3, the DNA is TGTGCCAGCAGCCGGGGCAGGGCGGCTTTCTTT.

This clone was observed a handful of times. Other DNA sequences from this sample encode an identical CDR3 as well. For the CDR3, the DNA is TGTGCCAGCAGCCAAGACGGAGCGGGGGGGGGTGCAGATACGCAGTATTTT. As protein: CASSQDGAGGGADTQYF. V and J are TRBV4-2 and TRBJ2-3, with 10 bases that match TRBD2. This CDR3 is 17 amino acids long. Germline lookup yields CDR1 LGHNA and CDR2 YNFKEQ. The V and J ends lost 0 bases and 4 bases, in that order; junction bases with no gene match: 7.

The genes are TRBV5-1 and TRBJ2-3; the D gene is possibly TRBD2 (5 bases). Trimming stripped 2 bases from V and 5 bases from J, with 18 bases between. The CDR3 loop spans 16 amino acids. CDR1 and CDR2 from the germline V gene are SGHRS and YFSETQ. The CDR3 here is CASSFMGATTKDTQYF. CDR3 DNA sequence: TGCGCCAGCAGCTTTATGGGAGCGACGACTAAAGATACGCAGTATTTT.

The genes are TRBV28 and TRBJ2-1; 12 bases agree with TRBD2. With 9 bases clipped from V and 1 base from J, the junction kept 1 base outside the gene matches. CDR3 size: 14 residues. Germline CDR1 MDHEN, CDR2 SYDVKM. CDR3 sequence reads: CASGLAGSYNEQFF. The CDR3 coding sequence is TGTGCCAGTGGACTAGCGGGGTCCTACAATGAGCAGTTCTTC.

The rearrangement links TRBV7-2 to TRBJ2-1; a weak D match, TRBD1 (7 bases). Per germline, CDR1 SGHTA and CDR2 FQGNSA. The V gene lost 5 bases and the J gene lost 6 bases, with 20 bases spanning the gap. The CDR3 length is 16 residues. CDR3 loop: CASSRVWRGRANEQFF. DNA of the CDR3: TGTGCCAGCAGCCGGGTGTGGAGGGGGCGAGCCAATGAGCAGTTCTTC.

This chain connects TRBV5-6 to TRBJ1-1; D gene ambiguous. Germline V gene sequence: CDR1 SGHDT, CDR2 YYEEEE. V shed 0 bases and J shed 0 bases, with 6 bases lying between them. CDR3 size: 14 residues. Here the CDR3 reads CASSLVILNTEAFF. CDR3 nucleotide sequence: TGTGCCAGCAGCTTGGTTATTTTGAACACTGAAGCTTTCTTT. Complete variable domain (other parts from reference TRBV5-6 and TRBJ1-1): DAGVTQSPTHLIKTRGQQVTLRCSPKSGHDTVSWYQQALGQGPQFIFQYYEEEERQRGNFPDRFSGHQFPNYSSELNVNALLLGDSALYLCASSLVILNTEAFFGQGTRLTVV.

This clone was found once. The DNA for the CDR3 is TGTGCCAGCAGCTTAGATCAACGGGGGGCGAAAAGAAACACCATATATTTT. This translates into CASSLDQRGAKRNTIYF. V and J are TRBV11-2 and TRBJ1-3; a weak D match, TRBD1 (6 bases). Germline-derived CDR1 and CDR2 are SGHAT and FQNNGV. The CDR3 has 17 residues. The V gene lost 0 bases and the J gene lost 5 bases, with 17 bases spanning the gap.

This clone showed up just a few times. Other DNA sequences in the same sample also yield this CDR3. The V gene is TRBV18, the J gene TRBJ2-7; TRBD1 aligns across 8 bases. The length of the CDR3 is 14 residues. V shed 0 bases and J 2 bases; nucleotides not matched to a gene: 0. Germline V gene sequence: CDR1 KGHSH, CDR2 LQKENI. In DNA, the CDR3 is TGTGCCAGCTCACCACCGACAGGGGCCTACGAGCAGTACTTC. Its protein product is CASSPPTGAYEQYF.